This record covers a single TCR beta chain. Its antigen is currently unknown. Generated by immunoSEQ multiplex PCR, the TCRdb table keeps only in-frame clones and is missing some. The sample has about 100,000 clones, around 91% seen once. The sample is drawn from a study of graft-versus-host responses after intestinal transplantation. Findings and caveats of the study: Circulating GvH clone levels at their peak were associated with HvG declines (early post-transplant).

The CDR3 runs to 15 residues. Germline lookup yields CDR1 SGHRS and CDR2 YFSETQ. Deletions cut 2 bases from V and 8 bases from J, with 17 bases between. This specimen consisted of unstimulated CD4+ T cells sorted from spleen or lymph node cells, obtained before transplant. This TCR derives from a human donor who was the organ donor for an intestinal transplant. The chain combines TRBV5-1 with TRBJ2-1, with D perhaps matching TRBD2 (5 bases). The CDR3 loop is CASSLGTTEVDEQFF. CDR3 bases: TGCGCCAGCAGCTTAGGAACAACGGAGGTTGATGAGCAGTTCTTC.